Reported below is one T cell receptor (beta chain). Its specificity is not known. A read error may produce the germline difference seen at one junction end. This CDR3 has 15 amino acids. The germline gives CDR1 SSHAT, CDR2 FNYEAQ (reference sequence). This specimen comes from a study of graft-versus-host responses after intestinal transplantation. The overall study: Tacrolimus and steroids were given for about 3 years to all recipients after anti-thymocyte globulin induction. Notes on the study in general: Association was observed between peak circulating GvH clone levels and early post-transplant HvG declines.

Measured with immunoSEQ multiplex PCR; TCRdb has only the in-frame clones, and not every one. Of some 80,000 clones in the sample, approximately 89% were seen once. The V gene is TRBV7-7, the J gene TRBJ2-3; 7 bases match TRBD2. The TCR was taken from a human donor who was the organ donor for an intestinal transplant. This specimen was unstimulated CD8+ T cells sorted from spleen or lymph node cells, taken before transplant. The CDR3 region has the DNA TGTGCTAGCAGCTTAGGGCGGGAGACCACAGATACGCAGTATTTT. Translation: CASSLGRETTDTQYF.